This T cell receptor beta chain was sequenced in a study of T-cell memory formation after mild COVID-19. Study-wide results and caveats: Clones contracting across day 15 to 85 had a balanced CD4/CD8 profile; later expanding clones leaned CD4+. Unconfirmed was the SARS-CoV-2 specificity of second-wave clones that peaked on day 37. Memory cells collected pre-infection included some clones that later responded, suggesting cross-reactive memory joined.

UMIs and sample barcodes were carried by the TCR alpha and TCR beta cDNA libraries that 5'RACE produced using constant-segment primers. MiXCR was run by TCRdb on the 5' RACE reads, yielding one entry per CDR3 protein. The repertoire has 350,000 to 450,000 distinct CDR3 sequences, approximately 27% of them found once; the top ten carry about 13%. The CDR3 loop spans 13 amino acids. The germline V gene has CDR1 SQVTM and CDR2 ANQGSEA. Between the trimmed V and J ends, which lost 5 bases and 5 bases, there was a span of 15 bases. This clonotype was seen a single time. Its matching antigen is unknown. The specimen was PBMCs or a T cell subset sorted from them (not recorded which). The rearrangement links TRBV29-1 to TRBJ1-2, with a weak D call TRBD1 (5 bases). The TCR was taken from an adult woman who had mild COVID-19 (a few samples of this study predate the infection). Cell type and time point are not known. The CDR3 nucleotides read TGCAGCGTTTCAGCGACAGAAGTTTATGGCTACACCTTC. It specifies CSVSATEVYGYTF. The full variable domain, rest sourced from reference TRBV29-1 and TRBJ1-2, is SAVISQKPSRDICQRGTSLTIQCQVDSQVTMMFWYRQQPGQSLTLIATANQGSEATYESGFVIDKFPISRPNLTFSTLTVSNMSPEDSSIYLCSVSATEVYGYTFGSGTRLTVV.